The rows below give T cell receptor beta chains drawn from one sample of a study of control samples from healthy donors and cancer patients. Only in-frame clones appear in the TCRdb table, and some are missing; sequencing was by immunoSEQ multiplex PCR. This table holds about 51,000 clones, 80% found once. The sequenced material came from blood. The receptors shown here come from a man aged 65 to 85 in good health. Both conserved end residues are part of each CDR3. D genes are given only for firm matches. Some rows have no size entry. The others give once, few or many, or a class for an expanded clone.

j_call: TRBJ1-3; d_call: NA; clone_size: NA; v_call: TRBV5-1; cdr3_nt: TGCGCCAGCAGCCCCAGGAGCGGGGTGACTGGAAACACCATATATTTT; cdr3_aa: CASSPRSGVTGNTIYF
j_call: TRBJ2-2; d_call: NA; clone_size: NA; v_call: TRBV30; cdr3_nt: TGTGCCTGGACAGAGACTCATAACACCGGGGAGCTGTTTTTT; cdr3_aa: CAWTETHNTGELFF
j_call: TRBJ2-3; d_call: TRBD1; clone_size: NA; v_call: TRBV7-3; cdr3_nt: TGTGCCAGCAGCCACAGGGGGGAGAGAACAGATACGCAGTATTTT; cdr3_aa: CASSHRGERTDTQYF
j_call: TRBJ2-1; d_call: TRBD2; clone_size: NA; v_call: TRBV5-4; cdr3_nt: TGTGCCAGCAGCCGAGGGGAGGGTTTGAAGGGCGAGCAGTTCTTC; cdr3_aa: CASSRGEGLKGEQFF
j_call: TRBJ1-2; d_call: NA; clone_size: NA; v_call: TRBV5-1; cdr3_nt: TGCGCCAGCAGCAGACTCGCGGGGGAAGGTGGCTACACCTTC; cdr3_aa: CASSRLAGEGGYTF
j_call: TRBJ2-2; d_call: NA; clone_size: NA; v_call: TRBV18; cdr3_nt: TGTGCCAGCTCACCACTCCAGGGTAGAACCGGGGAGCTGTTTTTT; cdr3_aa: CASSPLQGRTGELFF
j_call: TRBJ2-1; d_call: NA; clone_size: NA; v_call: TRBV5-5; cdr3_nt: TGTGCCAGCAGCTTGGCCAGTTACAATGAGCAGTTCTTC; cdr3_aa: CASSLASYNEQFF
j_call: TRBJ1-1; d_call: NA; clone_size: NA; v_call: TRBV5-4; cdr3_nt: TGTGCCAGCAGCTTAACAGTTCTCGACACTGAAGCTTTCTTT; cdr3_aa: CASSLTVLDTEAFF
j_call: TRBJ1-1; d_call: NA; clone_size: NA; v_call: TRBV6-5; cdr3_nt: TGTGCCAGCAGTTACTCAAGACAAGTAAACACTGAAGCTTTCTTT; cdr3_aa: CASSYSRQVNTEAFF
j_call: TRBJ2-1; d_call: TRBD2; clone_size: NA; v_call: TRBV5-1; cdr3_nt: TGCGCCAGCAGCTTGGGGCTAGCGGATAACAATGAGCAGTTCTTC; cdr3_aa: CASSLGLADNNEQFF
j_call: TRBJ2-3; d_call: NA; clone_size: few; v_call: TRBV5-6; cdr3_nt: TGTGCCAGCAGCAGAAGACCAGATACGCAGTATTTT; cdr3_aa: CASSRRPDTQYF
j_call: TRBJ2-6; d_call: NA; clone_size: once; v_call: TRBV7-9; cdr3_nt: TGTGCCAGCAGCTTTTACCGAGGCTACTCTGGGGCCAACGTCCTGACTTTC; cdr3_aa: CASSFYRGYSGANVLTF
j_call: TRBJ1-2; d_call: NA; clone_size: NA; v_call: TRBV28; cdr3_nt: TGTGCCAGCAGTTTGAGGGTCAGCTATGGCTACACCTTC; cdr3_aa: CASSLRVSYGYTF
j_call: TRBJ2-2; d_call: NA; clone_size: once; v_call: TRBV7-2; cdr3_nt: TGTGCCAGCAGCTTTCCGAACACCGGGGAGCTGTTTTTT; cdr3_aa: CASSFPNTGELFF
j_call: TRBJ2-7; d_call: NA; clone_size: few; v_call: TRBV2; cdr3_nt: TGTGCCAGCGACGGGAAAGAATTTTCCTACGAGCAGTACTTC; cdr3_aa: CASDGKEFSYEQYF
j_call: TRBJ1-1; d_call: TRBD1; clone_size: NA; v_call: TRBV28; cdr3_nt: TGTGCCAGCAGTTCCCTAGGGGACAGATGGAACACTGAAGCTTTCTTT; cdr3_aa: CASSSLGDRWNTEAFF